This T cell receptor (beta chain) was recorded in a study of cytomegalovirus exposure and HLA in healthy donors (dated by TCRdb to about 2017). Context from the whole study: An earlier analysis of approximately 600 of the donors reported 250 to 300 Gb of sequence data and approximately 110 million unique TCR beta sequences from about 179 million T cells. An early release that covered some 640 HLA-typed donors contained 300 to 350 gigabases of sequencing data and some 87 million unique TCR sequences. In the later analysis, no new phenotypic data were used to find candidate immune exposures; instead, reliance was placed on TCR beta sequences and their occurrence across donors. Genome-wide SNP genotypes for about three fifths of the roughly 670 donors were used in a later genetic analysis, which treated that subset as a discovery cohort. Along with the approximately 650-subject first cohort, a separate validation cohort of roughly 110 different subjects was used. An earlier analysis of fewer than 700 of the donors applied high-throughput TCR beta sequencing to assess whether each TCR beta V gene segment acted as functional or pseudogenic. To study patterns of TCR occurrence, a later analysis re-analyzed previously published TCR beta repertoires from more than 550 donors and added high-resolution HLA genotyping. The study used immunosequencing to profile the T cell repertoires of some 600 subjects and linked those repertoires to cytomegalovirus serostatus. The study combined high-throughput TCR immunosequencing, statistical association of individual TCRs with disease status, and machine learning to predict cytomegalovirus infection status. The study aimed to test whether cataloging public T cell receptors could reveal signatures of past pathogen exposure. Class I and class II HLA loci were covered by the typing at four-digit resolution. Across 398 genotyped donors of the cohort, an average of roughly 230,000 unique TCR beta nucleotide sequences per donor were sequenced, and 15% to 20% of those sequences were non-productive. All discovery cohort repertoires had been generated using a single sequencing platform. Four or five DR-DQ haplotypes were handled as single units for association and clustering because linkage in the cohort was strong. The genetic ancestry cluster associated with self-reported Caucasian donors included 80% to 90% of the roughly 390 genotyped donors. The number of donors typed differed by locus, with roughly 629-640 for A, B, C, DRB1 and DQB1, roughly 520 for DQA1, about 610 for DPA1, and 472 for DPB1. Donor age, sex, ethnicity and CMV serostatus were collected together with the repertoire data.

General findings and caveats noted by the study authors: Several of the top co-occurrence clusters appeared to be linked to parvovirus B19, influenza, CMV and Epstein-Barr virus, according to a later analysis. The classifier was reported to diagnose cytomegalovirus status with high specificity and sensitivity in both the original and validation cohorts. Compared with the 666-donor mean, donors in an Asian-associated ancestry cluster had fewer N-insertions in productive TCRs, according to a later genetic analysis. Across donors, most TCR sequences were observed very rarely, whereas some public TCRs were present in many individuals. Compared with equally common non-associated chains, HLA-associated TCR beta chains in a later analysis were more clonally expanded and had lower generation probabilities. A total of 150 or so TCR beta chains were listed by the study as associated with cytomegalovirus. CMV serostatus was the only immune exposure information available for the cohort. Sequencing depth was assumed to be roughly uniform across donors in the presence/absence analyses, though that assumption may not hold. Most CMV-associated TCR beta chains appeared to be HLA-restricted in a later analysis, and the HLA associations seemed to be driven largely by CMV exposure. Assigning TCR associations to individual alleles was difficult when HLA alleles, especially DR and DQ, strongly co-occurred. According to a later analysis, TCR association rates differed among HLA loci, with DRB1 alleles showing the most associated TCRs and HLA-C alleles showing the fewest. In an earlier analysis of approximately 590 of the donors, most TCR beta V segments were observed in productive rearrangements about 90% or about 30% of the time, broadly matching IMGT annotations. A cluster of highly shared sequence variants was judged likely to be a technical artifact of the sequencing pipeline. A few of the identified cytomegalovirus-associated TCR beta chains were confirmed in vitro to be specific for cytomegalovirus antigens. In this cohort, only TCR beta chains were sequenced, and detectable features were limited by the absence of alpha or paired-chain data. Linkage disequilibrium might explain the correlated functional status among segregating V segments, but an unknown experimental factor could not be excluded. Some IMGT-functional V segments, including TRBV6-2 and TRBV6-3, could not be distinguished by the 87-base-pair reads and were therefore excluded. In a later genetic analysis, a missense DCLRE1C variant was associated with V-gene and J-gene trimming of TCR beta chains, and the association was replicated in an independent cohort. Because HLA typing was unavailable for some donors at each locus, only the typed subset was used in association tests. At a false discovery rate of 0.05, a later analysis linked 16,000 or so TCR beta sequences to specific HLA alleles. A further reported finding was that TCR beta sequences accurately predicted the HLA-A and HLA-B alleles for most subjects in the first cohort. It was suggested by the authors that the approach could potentially be generalized to other disease states and immunological phenotypes. Because counts were too low, roughly 16 rarely observed V segments, including chromosome 9 orphons, were left out of the earlier analysis of 500 to 750 of the donors.

Receptor libraries were prepared by the immunoSEQ multiplex PCR assay. A mixture of 60 forward primers for TCR Vbeta segments and 13 reverse primers for TCR Jbeta segments was used in the multiplex PCR. The CDR3 region of rearranged TCR beta genes was amplified from genomic DNA by a multiplex PCR assay. On the Illumina HiSeq System, the amplified TCR beta libraries were sequenced as 87-base-pair reads. Turning to the authors' computational methods: Across the 500 to 850 repertoires, a later analysis counted tens of millions of unique TCR beta chains, 9.5 million to 12 million of which were shared by at least two donors. Raw reads were error-corrected and collapsed into unique sequences by a nearest-neighbor algorithm in which closely related sequences were merged to remove PCR and sequencing errors. To assign V, D and J gene segments, CDR3 sequences were aligned to IMGT reference sequences. For a sequence to be retained, at least a six-nucleotide match to both a V gene segment and a J gene segment was required. A rearrangement was called productive if the CDR3 had no stop codons and remained in frame with V and J, and every other rearrangement was called non-productive. Following IMGT convention, CDR3 was defined as the stretch from the second conserved V-encoded cysteine up to the conserved J-encoded phenylalanine. In an earlier analysis of approximately 590 of the donors, sequences lacking an unambiguous match to a single V gene segment were excluded. In an earlier analysis of approximately 500 of the donors, a V segment was called functional when productive rearrangements were above 56.7%, and segregating when the standard deviation between donors exceeded 5%. To diagnose cytomegalovirus status from the catalog of TCR beta chain sequences, a statistical classification framework was built. In a later analysis, TCR nucleotide sequences were compared against IMGT/GENE-DB human TR gene sequences so that V and J genes could be assigned. Using the TCRdist pipeline, a later analysis assigned CDR3 sequences along with most-parsimonious VDJ recombination scenarios. In a later analysis, every TCR beta chain was defined by the combination of its CDR3 amino acid sequence and its V-gene family, and reads without a unique V-gene family were dropped. In a later analysis, 550 to 650 highly shared, low-generation-probability nucleotide sequences were removed to address suspected cross-contamination and a sequencing artifact. In a later analysis, a clonal expansion index for each public chain was calculated from normalized within-repertoire ranks of inferred template counts. In a later analysis, generation probabilities were computed with a VDJ recombination model fitted to out-of-frame rearrangements, and the resulting probabilities were checked against IGoR. A later analysis scored TCR-TCR, TCR-HLA and TCR-CMV co-occurrence with hypergeometric tests, applying a repertoire-size bias correction to TCR pairs. In a later analysis, false discovery rates were estimated by permuting HLA or CMV assignments 20 times. In a later analysis, co-occurring TCRs were grouped using DBSCAN, and TCRdist sequence similarity was added for clustering within HLA-allele-positive subsets. Co-occurrence clustering excluded repertoires with fewer than 30,000 or more than 120,000 public chains, plus five with anomalous nucleotide sharing. TCRdb holds this immuneACCESS table with in-frame rearrangements only. Some clones are missing; in checked studies, unresolved V genes explain under half, and the rest has no known cause. Clonal size and the V and J genes are those of that table, whereas D and trimming came from the DNA. For this sample there are over 85,000 clones; roughly 80% appear just once. The top ten hold roughly 8% of the sample.

In total, 630 or so healthy bone marrow donors made up the cohort. All cohort members were sampled while nominally healthy, although unrecorded immune exposures were likely present. The donor tested CMV seronegative, placing the donor among the 350 or so seronegative members of the cohort. A peripheral blood sample was provided by each donor, and peripheral blood mononuclear cells were used for TCR beta sequencing. Genomic DNA was extracted from the blood cell samples with the Qiagen DNeasy Blood Extraction Kit. In the case of this clone: No antigen is known for it. No base-level quality is on record; no much larger clone is a single base apart.

The CDR3, cysteine through phenylalanine, is 14 amino acids long. The CDR3 DNA has 42 bases and is translated from base 1. Trimmed from V: 4 bases; trimmed from J: 5 bases; junction bases lacking a gene match: 4. The germline V gene encodes CDR1 MGHDK and CDR2 SYGVNS. This clonotype was obtained from a female donor in good health and CMV-seronegative. Sequenced: PBMCs. Recombination connected TRBV25-1 to TRBJ2-2; 7 of the junction bases match TRBD2. In nucleotide form, the sequence is TGTGCCAGCAGTGCCCCGGGGGGAACCGGGGAGCTGTTTTTT. This sequence encodes CASSAPGGTGELFF.